In its sample, the clone carrying this T cell receptor (beta chain) was seen once. This specimen belongs to a study of radiation and T cells in renal cell carcinoma. Clones were read by immunoSEQ multiplex PCR, and TCRdb kept only the in-frame ones, dropping some. Altogether approximately 10,000 clones are present, approximately 54% being singletons, with the ten largest covering approximately 21%. V dropped 1 base and J dropped 7 bases, with 4 bases sitting between them. CDR3 size: 11 residues. The V gene's germline CDR1 is SGHVS and CDR2 FQNEAQ. Specified treatment: 15 Gy SBRT to primary tumor, nephrectomy 4 weeks later.

The chain couples TRBV7-8 to TRBJ1-2; D is uncertain. This TCR came from a man in his 60s with renal cell carcinoma. Sequencing was performed on tumor tissue, taken from a patient whose treatment included radiotherapy and nephrectomy. CDR3 DNA sequence: TGTGCCAGCAGCTTAGGTGCTGGCTACACCTTC. Residues: CASSLGAGYTF.